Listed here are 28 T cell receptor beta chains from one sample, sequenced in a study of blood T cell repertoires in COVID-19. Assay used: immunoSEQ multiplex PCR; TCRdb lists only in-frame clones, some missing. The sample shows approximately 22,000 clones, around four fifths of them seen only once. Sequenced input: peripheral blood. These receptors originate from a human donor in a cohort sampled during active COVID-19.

CDR3 bases: TGTGCCAGCAGTTACAGGGGTTCTGGGGCCAACGTCCTGACTTTC. Protein: CASSYRGSGANVLTF. The chain has TRBV6-5 and TRBJ2-6; tentative D call: TRBD1 (5 bases). The germline CDR1 and CDR2 sequences are MNHEY and SVGAGI. This CDR3 is built from 15 residues. Trimming removed 2 bases at V and 1 base at J, with 6 bases between.

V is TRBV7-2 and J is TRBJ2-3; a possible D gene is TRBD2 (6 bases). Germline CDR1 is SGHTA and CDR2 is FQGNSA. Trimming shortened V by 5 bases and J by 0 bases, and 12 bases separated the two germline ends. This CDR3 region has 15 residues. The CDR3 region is CASSPDYISTDTQYF. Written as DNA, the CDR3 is TGTGCCAGCAGCCCGGACTACATTAGCACAGATACGCAGTATTTT. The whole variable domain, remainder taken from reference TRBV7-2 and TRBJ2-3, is GAGVSQSPSNKVTEKGKDVELRCDPISGHTALYWYRQSLGQGLEFLIYFQGNSAPDKSGLPSDRFSAERTGGSVSTLTIQRTQQEDSAVYLCASSPDYISTDTQYFGPGTRLTVL.

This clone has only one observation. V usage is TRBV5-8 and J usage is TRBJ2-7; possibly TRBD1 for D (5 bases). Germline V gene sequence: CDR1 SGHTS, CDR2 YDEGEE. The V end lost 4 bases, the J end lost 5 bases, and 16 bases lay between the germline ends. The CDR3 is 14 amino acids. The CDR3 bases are TGTGCCAGCAGCACCTGGGGCCCGGTACACGAGCAGTACTTC. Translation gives CASSTWGPVHEQYF. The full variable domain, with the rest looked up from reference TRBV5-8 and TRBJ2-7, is EAGVTQSPTHLIKTRGQQATLRCSPISGHTSVYWYQQALGLGLQFLLWYDEGEERNRGNFPPRFSGRQFPNYSSELNVNALELEDSALYLCASSTWGPVHEQYFGPGTRLTVT.

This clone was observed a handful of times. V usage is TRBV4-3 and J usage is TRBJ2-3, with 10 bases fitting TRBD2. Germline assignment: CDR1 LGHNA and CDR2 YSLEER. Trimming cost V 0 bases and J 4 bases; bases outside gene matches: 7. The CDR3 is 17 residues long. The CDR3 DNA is TGCGCCAGCAGCCAAGATCTGAGCGGGAGGGCGGCAGATACGCAGTATTTT. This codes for CASSQDLSGRAADTQYF.

CDR3 protein: CASSLFSGTAGDNEQFF. In DNA, the CDR3 is TGTGCCAGCAGCTTATTCTCCGGAACAGCGGGTGACAATGAGCAGTTCTTC. The V gene is TRBV11-3, the J gene TRBJ2-1; perhaps TRBD2 as D (6 bases). The germline V and J ends were trimmed by 2 bases and 5 bases, with 19 bases remaining between them. The germline CDR1 and CDR2 sequences are SGHNT and YENEEA. The CDR3 extends over 17 amino acids.

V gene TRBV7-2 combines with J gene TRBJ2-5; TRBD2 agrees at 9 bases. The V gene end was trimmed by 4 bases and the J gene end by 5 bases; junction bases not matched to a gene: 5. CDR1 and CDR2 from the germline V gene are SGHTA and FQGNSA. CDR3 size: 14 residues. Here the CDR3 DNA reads TGTGCCAGCAGCTCCTCAGCGGGAGGCGAGACCCAGTACTTC. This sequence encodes CASSSSAGGETQYF.

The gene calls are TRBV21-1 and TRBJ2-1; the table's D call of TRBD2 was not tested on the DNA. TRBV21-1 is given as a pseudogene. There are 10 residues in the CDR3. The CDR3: CAWSGTSLFF. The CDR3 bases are TGTGCCTGGTCAGGGACTAGTCTGTTCTTC.

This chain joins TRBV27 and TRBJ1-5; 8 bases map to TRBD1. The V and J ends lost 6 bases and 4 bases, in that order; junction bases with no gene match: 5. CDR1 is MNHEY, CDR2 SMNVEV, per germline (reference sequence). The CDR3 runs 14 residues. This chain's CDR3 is CASRGQGSNQPQHF. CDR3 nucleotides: TGTGCCAGCAGAGGACAGGGAAGTAATCAGCCCCAGCATTTT.

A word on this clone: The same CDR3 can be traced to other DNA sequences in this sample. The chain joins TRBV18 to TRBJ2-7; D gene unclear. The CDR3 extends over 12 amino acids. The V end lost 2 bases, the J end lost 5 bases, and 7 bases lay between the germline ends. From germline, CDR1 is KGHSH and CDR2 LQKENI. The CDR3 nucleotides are TGTGCCAGCTCACCAAAAGAGAACGAGCAGTACTTC. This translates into CASSPKENEQYF.

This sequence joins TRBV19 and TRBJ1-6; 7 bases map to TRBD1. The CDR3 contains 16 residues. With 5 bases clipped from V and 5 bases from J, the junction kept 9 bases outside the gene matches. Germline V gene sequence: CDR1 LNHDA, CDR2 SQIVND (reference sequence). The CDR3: CASSRPTGTDNSPLHF. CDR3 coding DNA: TGTGCCAGTAGTCGGCCAACCGGGACAGATAATTCACCCCTCCACTTT.

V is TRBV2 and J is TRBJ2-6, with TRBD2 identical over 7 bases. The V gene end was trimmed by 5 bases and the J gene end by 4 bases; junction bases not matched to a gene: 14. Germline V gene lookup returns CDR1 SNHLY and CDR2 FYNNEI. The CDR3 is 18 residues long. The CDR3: CASSPLASKGAGANVLTF. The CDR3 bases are TGTGCCAGCAGTCCACTAGCGTCCAAAGGGGCCGGGGCCAACGTCCTGACTTTC. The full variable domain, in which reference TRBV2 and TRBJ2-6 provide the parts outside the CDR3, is EPEVTQTPSHQVTQMGQEVILRCVPISNHLYFYWYRQILGQKVEFLVSFYNNEISEKSEIFDDQFSVERPDGSNFTLKIRSTKLEDSAMYFCASSPLASKGAGANVLTFGAGSRLTVL.

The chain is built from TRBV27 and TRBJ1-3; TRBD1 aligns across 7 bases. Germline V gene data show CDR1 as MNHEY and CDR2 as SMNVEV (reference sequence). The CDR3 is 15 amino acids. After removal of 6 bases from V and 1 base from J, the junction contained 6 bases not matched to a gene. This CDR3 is CASRLTGSSGNTIYF. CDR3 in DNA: TGTGCCAGCAGGTTGACAGGGTCTTCTGGAAACACCATATATTTT.

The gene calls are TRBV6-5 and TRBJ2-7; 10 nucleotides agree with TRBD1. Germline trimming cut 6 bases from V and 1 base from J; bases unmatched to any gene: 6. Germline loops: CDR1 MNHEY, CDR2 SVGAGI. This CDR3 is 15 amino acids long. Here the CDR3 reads CASRQTGGFSYEQYF. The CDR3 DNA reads TGTGCCAGCAGACAGACAGGGGGCTTTTCCTACGAGCAGTACTTC.

The CDR3 DNA reads TGCGCCAGCAGGTCTTTCCCGGGACAGTATGAAAAACTGTTTTTT. It translates to CASRSFPGQYEKLFF. V and J are TRBV4-1 and TRBJ1-4; the match to TRBD1 covers 7 bases. The V segment lost 6 bases and the J segment 6 bases; nucleotides outside the gene matches: 10. Germline V CDR1 and CDR2: MGHRA, YSYEKL. The CDR3 totals 15 residues.

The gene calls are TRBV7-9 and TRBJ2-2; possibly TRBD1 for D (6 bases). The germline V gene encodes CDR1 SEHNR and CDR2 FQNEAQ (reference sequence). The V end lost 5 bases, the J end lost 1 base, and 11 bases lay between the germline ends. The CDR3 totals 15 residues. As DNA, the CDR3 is TGTGCCAGCAGCAGGACAGCCTTGAACACCGGGGAGCTGTTTTTT. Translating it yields CASSRTALNTGELFF. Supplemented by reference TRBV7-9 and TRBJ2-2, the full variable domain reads DTGVSQNPRHKITKRGQNVTFRCDPISEHNRLYWYRQTLGQGPEFLTYFQNEAQLEKSRLLSDRFSAERPKGSFSTLEIQRTEQGDSAMYLCASSRTALNTGELFFGEGSRLTVL.

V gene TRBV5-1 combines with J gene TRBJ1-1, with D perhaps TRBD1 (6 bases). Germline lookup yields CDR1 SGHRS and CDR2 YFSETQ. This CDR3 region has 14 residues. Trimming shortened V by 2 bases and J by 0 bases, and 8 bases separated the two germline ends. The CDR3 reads CASSFGTLNTEAFF. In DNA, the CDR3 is TGCGCCAGCAGCTTCGGGACATTGAACACTGAAGCTTTCTTT. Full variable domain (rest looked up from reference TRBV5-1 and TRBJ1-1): KAGVTQTPRYLIKTRGQQVTLSCSPISGHRSVSWYQQTPGQGLQFLFEYFSETQRNKGNFPGRFSGRQFSNSRSEMNVSTLELGDSALYLCASSFGTLNTEAFFGQGTRLTVV.

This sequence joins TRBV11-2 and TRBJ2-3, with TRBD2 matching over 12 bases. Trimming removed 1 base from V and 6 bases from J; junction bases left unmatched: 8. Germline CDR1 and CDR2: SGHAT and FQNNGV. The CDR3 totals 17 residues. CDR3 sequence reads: CASSLGSLAGGVDTQYF. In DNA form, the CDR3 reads TGTGCCAGCAGCTTAGGATCCCTAGCGGGAGGGGTGGATACGCAGTATTTT.

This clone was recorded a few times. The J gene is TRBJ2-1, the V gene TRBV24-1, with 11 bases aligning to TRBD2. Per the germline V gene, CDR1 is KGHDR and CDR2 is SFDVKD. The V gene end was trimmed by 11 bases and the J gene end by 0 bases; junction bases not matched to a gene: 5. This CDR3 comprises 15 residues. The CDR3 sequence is CAIGTSGSSYNEQFF. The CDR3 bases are TGTGCCATTGGGACTAGCGGAAGCTCCTACAATGAGCAGTTCTTC.

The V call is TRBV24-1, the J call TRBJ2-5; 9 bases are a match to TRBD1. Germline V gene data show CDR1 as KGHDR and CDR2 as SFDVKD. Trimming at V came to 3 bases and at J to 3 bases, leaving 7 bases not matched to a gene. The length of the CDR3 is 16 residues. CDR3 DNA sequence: TGTGCCACCAGTGATGGCGTTCGGACAGGGGAAGAGACCCAGTACTTC. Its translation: CATSDGVRTGEETQYF.

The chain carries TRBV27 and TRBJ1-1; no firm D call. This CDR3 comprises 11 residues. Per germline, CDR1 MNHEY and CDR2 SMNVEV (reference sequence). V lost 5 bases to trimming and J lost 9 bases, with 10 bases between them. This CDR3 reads CASSAGVQAFF. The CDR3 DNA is TGTGCCAGCAGTGCCGGGGTGCAAGCTTTCTTT.

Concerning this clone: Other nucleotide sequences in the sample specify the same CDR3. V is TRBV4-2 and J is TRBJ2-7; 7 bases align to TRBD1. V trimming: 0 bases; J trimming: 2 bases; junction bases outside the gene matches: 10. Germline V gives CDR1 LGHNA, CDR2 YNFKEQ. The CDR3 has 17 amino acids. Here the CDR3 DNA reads TGTGCCAGCAGCCAAGAATCTCCGGGGACAGTGGCCTACGAGCAGTACTTC. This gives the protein CASSQESPGTVAYEQYF.

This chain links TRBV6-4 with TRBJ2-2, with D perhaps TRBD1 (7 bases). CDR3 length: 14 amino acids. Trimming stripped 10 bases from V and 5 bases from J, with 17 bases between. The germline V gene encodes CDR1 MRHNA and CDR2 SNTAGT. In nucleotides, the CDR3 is TGTGCCACCCGGCGGGACAGACCGACCGGGGAGCTGTTTTTT. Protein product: CATRRDRPTGELFF.

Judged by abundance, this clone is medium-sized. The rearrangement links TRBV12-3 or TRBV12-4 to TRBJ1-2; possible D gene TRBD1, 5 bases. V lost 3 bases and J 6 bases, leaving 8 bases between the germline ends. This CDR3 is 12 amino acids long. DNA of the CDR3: TGTGCCAGCAGTTTTTGGGGGGATGGCTACACCTTC. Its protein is CASSFWGDGYTF.

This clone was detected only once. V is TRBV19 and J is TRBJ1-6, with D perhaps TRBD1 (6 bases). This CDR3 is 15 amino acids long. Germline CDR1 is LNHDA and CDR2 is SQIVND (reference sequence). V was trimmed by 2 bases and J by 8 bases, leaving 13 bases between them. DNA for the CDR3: TGTGCCAGTAGTATATTTACAGGGCGAGATTCACCCCTCCACTTT. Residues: CASSIFTGRDSPLHF.

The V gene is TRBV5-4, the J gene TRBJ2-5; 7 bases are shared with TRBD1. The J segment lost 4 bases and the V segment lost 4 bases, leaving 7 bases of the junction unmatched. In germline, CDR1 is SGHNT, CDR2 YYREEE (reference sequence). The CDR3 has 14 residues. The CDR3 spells CASSDRQGRETQYF. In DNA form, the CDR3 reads TGTGCCAGCAGCGACCGACAGGGCCGAGAGACCCAGTACTTC.

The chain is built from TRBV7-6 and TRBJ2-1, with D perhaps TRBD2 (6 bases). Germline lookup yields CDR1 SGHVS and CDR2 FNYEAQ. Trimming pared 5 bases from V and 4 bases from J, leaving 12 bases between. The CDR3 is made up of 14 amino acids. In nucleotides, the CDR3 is TGTGCCAGCAGCGCGGCGGGGATTTACAATGAGCAGTTCTTC. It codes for CASSAAGIYNEQFF.

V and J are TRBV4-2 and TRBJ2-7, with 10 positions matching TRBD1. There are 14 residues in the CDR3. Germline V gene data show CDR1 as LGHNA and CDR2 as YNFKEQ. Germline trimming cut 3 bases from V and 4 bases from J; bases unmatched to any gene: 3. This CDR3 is CASSHGTGEYEQYF. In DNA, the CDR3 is TGTGCCAGCAGCCACGGGACAGGGGAGTACGAGCAGTACTTC.

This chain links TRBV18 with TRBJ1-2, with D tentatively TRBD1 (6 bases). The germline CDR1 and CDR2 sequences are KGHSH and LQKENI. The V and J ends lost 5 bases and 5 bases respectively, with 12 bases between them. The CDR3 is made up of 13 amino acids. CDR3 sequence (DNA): TGTGCCAGCTCAAGGACAGATACATATGGCTACACCTTC. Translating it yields CASSRTDTYGYTF.